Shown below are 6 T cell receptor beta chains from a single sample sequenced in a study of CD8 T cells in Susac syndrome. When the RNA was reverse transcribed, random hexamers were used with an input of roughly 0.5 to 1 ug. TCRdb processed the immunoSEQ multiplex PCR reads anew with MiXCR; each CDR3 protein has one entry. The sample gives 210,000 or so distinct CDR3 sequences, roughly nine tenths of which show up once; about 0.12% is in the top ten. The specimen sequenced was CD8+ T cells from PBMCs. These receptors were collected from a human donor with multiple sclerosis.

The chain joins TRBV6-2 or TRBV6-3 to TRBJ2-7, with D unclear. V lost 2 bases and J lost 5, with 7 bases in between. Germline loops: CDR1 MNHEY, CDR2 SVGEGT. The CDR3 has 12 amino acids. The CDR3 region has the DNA TGTGCCAGCAGTTACAGTCCCCACGAGCAGTACTTC. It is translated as CASSYSPHEQYF.

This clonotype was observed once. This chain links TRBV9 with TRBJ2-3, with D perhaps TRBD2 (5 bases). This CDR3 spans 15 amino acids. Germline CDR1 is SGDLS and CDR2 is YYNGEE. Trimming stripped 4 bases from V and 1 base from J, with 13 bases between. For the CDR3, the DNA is TGTGCCAGCAGCCCGACGACTACCGGCACAGATACGCAGTATTTT. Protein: CASSPTTTGTDTQYF.

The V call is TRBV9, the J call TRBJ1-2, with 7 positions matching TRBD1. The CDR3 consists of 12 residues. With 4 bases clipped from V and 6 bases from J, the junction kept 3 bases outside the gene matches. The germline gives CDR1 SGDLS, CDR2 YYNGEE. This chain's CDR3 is CASSIGTDGYTF. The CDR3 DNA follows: TGTGCCAGCAGCATCGGGACAGATGGCTACACCTTC.

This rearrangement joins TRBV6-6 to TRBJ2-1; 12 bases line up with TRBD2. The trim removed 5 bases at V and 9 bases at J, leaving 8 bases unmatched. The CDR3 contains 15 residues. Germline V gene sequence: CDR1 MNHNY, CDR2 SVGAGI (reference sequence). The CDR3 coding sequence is TGTGCCAGCAGTGTTCTAGCGGGGGGGCGGGGTGAGCAGTTCTTC. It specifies CASSVLAGGRGEQFF.

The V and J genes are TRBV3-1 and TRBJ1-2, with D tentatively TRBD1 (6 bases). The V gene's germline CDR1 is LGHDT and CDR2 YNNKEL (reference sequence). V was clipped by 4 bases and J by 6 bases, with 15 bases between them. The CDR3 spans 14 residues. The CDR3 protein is CASSPGQTHNGYTF. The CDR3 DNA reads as TGTGCCAGCAGCCCCGGACAGACTCACAATGGCTACACCTTC.

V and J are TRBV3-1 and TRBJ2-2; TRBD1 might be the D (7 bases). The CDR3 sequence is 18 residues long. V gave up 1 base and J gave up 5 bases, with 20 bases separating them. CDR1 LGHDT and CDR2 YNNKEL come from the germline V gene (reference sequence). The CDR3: CASSQAVWRDSRTGELFF. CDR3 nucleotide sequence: TGTGCCAGCAGCCAAGCGGTCTGGAGGGACAGCCGAACCGGGGAGCTGTTTTTT. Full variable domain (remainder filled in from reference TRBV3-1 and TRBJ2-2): DTAVSQTPKYLVTQMGNDKSIKCEQNLGHDTMYWYKQDSKKFLKIMFSYNNKELIINETVPNRFSPKSPDKAHLNLHINSLELGDSAVYFCASSQAVWRDSRTGELFFGEGSRLTVL.